This T cell receptor beta chain was recorded in a study of blood T cell repertoires in COVID-19. Study-wide background: The samples span acute and convalescent COVID-19 from the United States, Italy and Spain. Sources were T cells, B-cell-depleted T cells, or PBMCs; the material itself was cDNA or gDNA.

Using immunoSEQ multiplex PCR, the repertoire was profiled, and TCRdb retains in-frame clones only, with some absent. The table shows about 66,000 clones, with around 82% occurring only once. V was pared by 7 bases and J by 1 base, with 14 bases between. The CDR3 runs to 14 residues. Germline loops: CDR1 SQVTM, CDR2 ANQGSEA. Sequencing input: peripheral blood. The clonotype comes from a man in his sixties with acute or convalescent COVID-19. The V call is TRBV29-1, the J call TRBJ1-3; maybe TRBD1 (6 bases). This chain's CDR3 is CSATRGRSGNTIYF. CDR3 bases: TGCAGCGCCACCAGGGGCCGGTCTGGAAACACCATATATTTT. Filled out from reference TRBV29-1 and TRBJ1-3, the complete variable domain reads SAVISQKPSRDICQRGTSLTIQCQVDSQVTMMFWYRQQPGQSLTLIATANQGSEATYESGFVIDKFPISRPNLTFSTLTVSNMSPEDSSIYLCSATRGRSGNTIYFGEGSWLTVV.